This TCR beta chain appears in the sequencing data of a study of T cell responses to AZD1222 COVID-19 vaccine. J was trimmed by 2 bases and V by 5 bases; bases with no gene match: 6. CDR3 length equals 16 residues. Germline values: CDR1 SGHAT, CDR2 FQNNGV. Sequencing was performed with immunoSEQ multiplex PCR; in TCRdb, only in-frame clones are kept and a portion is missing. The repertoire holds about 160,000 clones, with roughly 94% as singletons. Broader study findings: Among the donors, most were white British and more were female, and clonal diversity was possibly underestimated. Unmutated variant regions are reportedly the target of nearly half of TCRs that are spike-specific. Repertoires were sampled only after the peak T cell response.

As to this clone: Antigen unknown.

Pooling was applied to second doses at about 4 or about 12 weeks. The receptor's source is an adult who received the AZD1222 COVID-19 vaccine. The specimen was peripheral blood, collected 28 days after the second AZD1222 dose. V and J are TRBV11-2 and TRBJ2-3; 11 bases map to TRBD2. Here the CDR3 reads CASSPWTSGFTDTQYF. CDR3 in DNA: TGTGCCAGCAGCCCTTGGACTAGCGGGTTCACAGATACGCAGTATTTT.